This entry concerns a single T cell receptor beta chain. What it recognizes is unknown. The sample belongs to a study of T-cell reconstitution after alpha-beta-depleted transplantation in children. Unique molecular identifiers were used in preparing the TCRbeta library. A single record per CDR3 protein comes from TCRdb applying MiXCR to the PCR reads. The sample has 100,000 or so distinct CDR3 sequences, approximately 8% seen once. The V gene end was trimmed by 1 base and the J gene end by 5 bases; junction bases not matched to a gene: 10. Germline values: CDR1 SGHDT, CDR2 YYEEEE. The CDR3 runs 16 residues. Points from the study as a whole: Surviving recipient T cells and intrathymic progenitors accounted for some patients' high TCRbeta diversity at day 60. By about two months after transplant, alpha-beta T cells reportedly arose from several hundred graft clones that had expanded. At the one-year point after transplant, T-cell counts and TCRbeta diversity were found to come mostly from T cells that had been newly produced.

The receptor was derived from a boy aged 2 to 9 with acute lymphoblastic leukemia, due to receive a stem cell transplant. Here the sequenced sample was PBMCs, taken before TCRalphabeta/CD19-depleted stem cell transplant. The V and J genes are TRBV5-6 and TRBJ2-7; TRBD1 aligns across 9 bases. CDR3 sequence reads: CASSLWTGTGTHEQYF. CDR3 DNA sequence: TGTGCCAGCAGCTTGTGGACGGGGACAGGGACGCACGAGCAGTACTTC.